This is a list of T cell receptor beta chains from one sample in a study of shared clonotypes between healthy human individuals. TCRdb's table, derived via immunoSEQ multiplex PCR, lists solely in-frame clones and lacks some. The table lists hundreds of thousands of clones, roughly 96% of them singletons. Source material: naive CD8+ T cells sorted from blood. Receptors originate from a young woman in good health. Each CDR3 is given with its conserved first and last residue. The D gene is left open where the match is weak. The listing skips clone size in some rows; elsewhere it reads once, few, many or a size class.

D gene	V gene	clone size	J gene	CDR3 protein	CDR3 DNA
.	TRBV2	.	TRBJ2-1	CASTLGHTGSFGNEQFF	TGTGCCAGCACTCTCGGTCACACAGGGAGCTTCGGCAATGAGCAGTTCTTC
.	TRBV27	.	TRBJ2-1	CASSLSPGTGYNEQFF	TGTGCCAGCAGTTTATCCCCCGGGACTGGATACAATGAGCAGTTCTTC
.	TRBV4-1	.	TRBJ2-1	CASSQVVGAEAYNEQFF	TGCGCCAGCAGCCAAGTAGTGGGGGCGGAAGCCTACAATGAGCAGTTCTTC
.	TRBV12-5	.	TRBJ1-1	CASAEGTNTEAFF	TGTGCTAGTGCGGAGGGGACGAACACTGAAGCTTTCTTT
.	TRBV9	.	TRBJ2-3	CASSVGGGSDTQYF	TGTGCCAGCAGCGTAGGTGGGGGATCAGATACGCAGTATTTT
TRBD1	TRBV10-3	.	TRBJ2-1	CAIRDRTPYPDEQFF	TGTGCCATCAGGGACAGGACTCCCTATCCGGATGAGCAGTTCTTC
TRBD2	TRBV7-6	once	TRBJ2-1	CASSLGGGYNEQFF	TGTGCCAGCAGCTTAGGGGGGGGTTACAATGAGCAGTTCTTC
.	TRBV7-6	.	TRBJ2-5	CASSLDGGTWRDHGAQYF	TGTGCCAGCAGCTTAGACGGGGGTACTTGGCGGGACCATGGGGCCCAGTACTTC
.	TRBV19	.	TRBJ2-1	CASRTTGSVYNEQFF	TGTGCCAGCCGCACCACAGGGTCGGTCTACAATGAGCAGTTCTTC
TRBD1	TRBV4-1	.	TRBJ1-6	CASSQAGQNSPLHF	TGCGCCAGCAGCCAAGCGGGACAGAATTCACCCCTCCACTTT
.	TRBV30	.	TRBJ2-2	CAWSGGTGELFF	TGTGCCTGGAGTGGCGGGACGGGGGAGCTGTTTTTT
.	TRBV6-1	.	TRBJ2-5	CASSEYKGSEGGETQYF	TGTGCCAGCAGTGAATATAAGGGGTCGGAGGGGGGAGAGACCCAGTACTTC
.	TRBV10-2	.	TRBJ1-2	CASSFGGKLPGGYTF	TGCGCCAGCTCGTTTGGGGGGAAACTCCCAGGTGGCTACACCTTC
.	TRBV19	once	TRBJ1-5	CASSIEGLSAHF	TGTGCCAGTAGTATTGAGGGACTCTCGGCGCATTTT
TRBD2	TRBV28	.	TRBJ2-1	CASRTSGRYEQFF	TGTGCCAGCAGGACTAGCGGGAGGTATGAGCAGTTCTTC
.	TRBV7-8	.	TRBJ2-1	CASRPGRNEQFF	TGTGCCAGCAGGCCGGGTCGCAATGAGCAGTTCTTC
.	TRBV28	.	TRBJ2-7	CASSLRQEGSYEQYF	TGTGCCAGCAGTTTGAGACAGGAAGGGTCCTACGAGCAGTACTTC
TRBD2	TRBV19	.	TRBJ2-7	CASSLAGSYEQYF	TGTGCCAGTAGTTTAGCGGGCTCCTACGAGCAGTACTTC
.	TRBV6-5	.	TRBJ2-6	CASSVGVSGANVLTF	TGTGCCAGCAGTGTAGGGGTCTCTGGGGCCAACGTCCTGACTTTC
.	TRBV28	.	TRBJ1-6	CASSLTGGDNSPLHF	TGTGCCAGCAGTTTAACCGGAGGGGATAATTCACCCCTCCACTTT
.	TRBV6-1	.	TRBJ1-5	CASMNHSNQPQHF	TGTGCCAGCATGAACCATAGCAATCAGCCCCAGCATTTT
TRBD2	TRBV5-1	.	TRBJ2-1	CASSLSGRGNEQFF	TGCGCCAGCAGCCTTAGCGGGAGAGGTAATGAGCAGTTCTTC
.	TRBV6-5	.	TRBJ2-7	CASGDSYEQYF	TGTGCCAGCGGGGACTCCTACGAGCAGTACTTC
.	TRBV28	.	TRBJ2-2	CASSSTPNTGELFF	TGTGCCAGCAGCTCGACACCGAACACCGGGGAGCTGTTTTTT
.	TRBV9	.	TRBJ2-7	CASSPTGWREGPHRQYF	TGTGCCAGCAGCCCCACCGGTTGGCGGGAAGGTCCTCACCGGCAGTACTTC
TRBD2	TRBV4-1	.	TRBJ2-5	CASSQGAGGRQETQYF	TGCGCCAGCAGCCAAGGAGCGGGAGGGCGGCAAGAGACCCAGTACTTC
.	TRBV9	.	TRBJ2-1	CASGGSSYNEQFF	TGTGCCAGCGGGGGTAGCTCCTACAATGAGCAGTTCTTC
.	TRBV9	.	TRBJ2-2	CASSVYRTGELFF	TGTGCCAGCAGCGTATATAGGACCGGGGAGCTGTTTTTT
.	TRBV9	.	TRBJ2-7	CASSVGQEQYF	TGTGCCAGCAGCGTAGGGCAGGAGCAGTACTTC
.	TRBV2	.	TRBJ1-2	CASSDGRNRVEYGYTF	TGTGCCAGCAGTGATGGGCGGAACAGGGTGGAATATGGCTACACCTTC
.	TRBV27	.	TRBJ2-7	CASSPGGGGYEQYF	TGTGCCAGCAGTCCAGGAGGGGGCGGCTACGAGCAGTACTTC
.	TRBV6-5	.	TRBJ1-4	CASTLSVDSEKLFF	TGTGCCAGCACCCTCTCGGTAGATAGTGAAAAACTGTTTTTT
TRBD2	TRBV7-9	.	TRBJ2-7	CASSPRGLDWYEQYF	TGTGCCAGCAGCCCTCGGGGACTAGACTGGTACGAGCAGTACTTC
TRBD1	TRBV4-2	.	TRBJ2-3	CASSQVHRDRETDTQYF	TGTGCCAGCAGCCAAGTTCACCGGGACAGGGAGACAGATACGCAGTATTTT
.	TRBV27	.	TRBJ2-5	CASRSLKGEYF	TGTGCCAGCAGATCCCTTAAGGGGGAGTACTTC
.	TRBV5-4	.	TRBJ2-7	CASSFQGGGGEQYF	TGTGCCAGCAGCTTTCAGGGGGGAGGGGGAGAGCAGTACTTC
.	TRBV29-1	.	TRBJ2-3	CSVDSGHSTDTQYF	TGCAGCGTTGATTCAGGGCATAGCACAGATACGCAGTATTTT
.	TRBV13	.	TRBJ2-6	CASSTRLVAGANVLTF	TGTGCCAGCAGCACCCGATTGGTTGCAGGGGCCAACGTCCTGACTTTC
TRBD1	TRBV2	.	TRBJ1-5	CASRAGTVGGQPQHF	TGTGCCAGCAGGGCGGGGACAGTGGGCGGTCAGCCCCAGCATTTT
TRBD2	TRBV27	.	TRBJ2-1	CARRAGGDEQFF	TGTGCCAGAAGAGCGGGAGGTGATGAGCAGTTCTTC
.	TRBV27	.	TRBJ2-7	CASRWEGSSSYEQYF	TGTGCCAGCAGGTGGGAAGGGTCGAGCTCCTACGAGCAGTACTTC
.	TRBV19	.	TRBJ1-1	CASSSSDLGWTEAFF	TGTGCCAGTAGTTCTTCGGACCTGGGGTGGACTGAAGCTTTCTTT
.	TRBV14	.	TRBJ2-5	CASSQDEGQETQYF	TGTGCCAGCAGCCAAGATGAGGGACAAGAGACCCAGTACTTC
.	TRBV4-1	.	TRBJ1-2	CASSQGGASYGYTF	TGCGCCAGCAGCCAGGGAGGGGCATCCTATGGCTACACCTTC
.	TRBV29-1	.	TRBJ2-7	CSVVWAGTSYEQYF	TGCAGCGTTGTGTGGGCAGGGACGTCCTACGAGCAGTACTTC
TRBD1	TRBV27	.	TRBJ1-2	CASSSDRGVYGYTF	TGTGCCAGCAGTTCAGACAGGGGGGTCTATGGCTACACCTTC
.	TRBV29-1	.	TRBJ2-2	CSAREPNTGELFF	TGCAGCGCCCGGGAACCGAACACCGGGGAGCTGTTTTTT
.	TRBV4-2	.	TRBJ2-7	CASSPLLGSYEQYF	TGTGCCAGCAGCCCCCTGTTGGGAAGCTACGAGCAGTACTTC
.	TRBV5-8	.	TRBJ1-2	CASSSVPGYTF	TGTGCCAGCAGCTCTGTTCCTGGCTACACCTTC